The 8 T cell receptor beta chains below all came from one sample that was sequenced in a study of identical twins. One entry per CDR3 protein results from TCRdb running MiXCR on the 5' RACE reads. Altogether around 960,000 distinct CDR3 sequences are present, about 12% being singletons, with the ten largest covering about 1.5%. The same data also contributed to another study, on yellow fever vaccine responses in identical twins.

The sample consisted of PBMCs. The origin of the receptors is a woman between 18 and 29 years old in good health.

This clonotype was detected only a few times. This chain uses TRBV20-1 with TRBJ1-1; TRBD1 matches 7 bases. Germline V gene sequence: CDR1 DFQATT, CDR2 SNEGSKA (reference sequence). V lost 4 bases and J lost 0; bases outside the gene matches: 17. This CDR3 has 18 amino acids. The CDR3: CSATPFGTAKSMNTEAFF. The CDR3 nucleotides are TGCAGTGCTACCCCATTCGGGACAGCCAAATCTATGAACACTGAAGCTTTCTTT.

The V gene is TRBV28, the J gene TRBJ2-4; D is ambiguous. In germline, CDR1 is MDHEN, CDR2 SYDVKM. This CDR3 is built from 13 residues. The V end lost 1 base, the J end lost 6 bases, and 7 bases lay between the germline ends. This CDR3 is CASSLSPGNIQYF. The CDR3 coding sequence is TGTGCCAGCAGTTTATCTCCGGGAAACATTCAGTACTTC. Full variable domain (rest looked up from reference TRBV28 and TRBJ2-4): DVKVTQSSRYLVKRTGEKVFLECVQDMDHENMFWYRQDPGLGLRLIYFSYDVKMKEKGDIPEGYSVSREKKERFSLILESASTNQTSMYLCASSLSPGNIQYFGAGTRLSVL.

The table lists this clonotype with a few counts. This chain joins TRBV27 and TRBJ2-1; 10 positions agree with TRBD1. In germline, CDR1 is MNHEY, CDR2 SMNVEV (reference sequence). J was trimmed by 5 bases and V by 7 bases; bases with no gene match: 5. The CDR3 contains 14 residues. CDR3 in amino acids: CASTRQGAHNEQFF. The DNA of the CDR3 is TGTGCCAGCACCAGACAGGGGGCTCACAATGAGCAGTTCTTC.

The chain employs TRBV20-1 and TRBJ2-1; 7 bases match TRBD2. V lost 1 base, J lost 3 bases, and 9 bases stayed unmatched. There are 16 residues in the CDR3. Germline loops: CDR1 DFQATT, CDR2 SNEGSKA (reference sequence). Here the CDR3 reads CSARGLTSGDYNEQFF. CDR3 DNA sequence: TGCAGTGCTAGAGGATTAACCAGCGGGGACTACAATGAGCAGTTCTTC.

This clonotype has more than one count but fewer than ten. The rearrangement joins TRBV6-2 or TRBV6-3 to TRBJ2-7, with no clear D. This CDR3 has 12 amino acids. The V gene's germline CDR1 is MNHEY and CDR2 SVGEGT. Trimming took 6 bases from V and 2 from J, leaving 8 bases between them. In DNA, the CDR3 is TGTGCCAGCAGCGACCTCCCCTACGAGCAGTACTTC. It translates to CASSDLPYEQYF.

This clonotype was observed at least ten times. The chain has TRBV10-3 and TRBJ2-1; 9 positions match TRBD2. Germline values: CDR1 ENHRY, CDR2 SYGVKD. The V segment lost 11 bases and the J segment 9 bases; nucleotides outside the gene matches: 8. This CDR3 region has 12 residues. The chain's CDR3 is CAANSGGGEQFF. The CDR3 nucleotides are TGTGCCGCCAATAGCGGGGGCGGTGAGCAGTTCTTC.

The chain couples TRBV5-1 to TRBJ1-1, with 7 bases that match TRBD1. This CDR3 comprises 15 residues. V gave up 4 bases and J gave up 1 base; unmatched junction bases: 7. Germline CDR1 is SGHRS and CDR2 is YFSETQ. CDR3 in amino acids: CASSPRAGGNTEAFF. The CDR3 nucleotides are TGCGCCAGCAGCCCGAGGGCAGGGGGGAACACTGAAGCTTTCTTT.

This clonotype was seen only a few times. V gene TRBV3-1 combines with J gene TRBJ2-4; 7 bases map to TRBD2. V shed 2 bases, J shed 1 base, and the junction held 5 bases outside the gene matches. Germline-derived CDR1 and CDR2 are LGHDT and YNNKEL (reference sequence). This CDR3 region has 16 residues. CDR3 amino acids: CASSQSAGRAKNIQYF. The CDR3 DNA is TGTGCCAGCAGCCAATCCGCCGGGAGGGCCAAAAACATTCAGTACTTC.